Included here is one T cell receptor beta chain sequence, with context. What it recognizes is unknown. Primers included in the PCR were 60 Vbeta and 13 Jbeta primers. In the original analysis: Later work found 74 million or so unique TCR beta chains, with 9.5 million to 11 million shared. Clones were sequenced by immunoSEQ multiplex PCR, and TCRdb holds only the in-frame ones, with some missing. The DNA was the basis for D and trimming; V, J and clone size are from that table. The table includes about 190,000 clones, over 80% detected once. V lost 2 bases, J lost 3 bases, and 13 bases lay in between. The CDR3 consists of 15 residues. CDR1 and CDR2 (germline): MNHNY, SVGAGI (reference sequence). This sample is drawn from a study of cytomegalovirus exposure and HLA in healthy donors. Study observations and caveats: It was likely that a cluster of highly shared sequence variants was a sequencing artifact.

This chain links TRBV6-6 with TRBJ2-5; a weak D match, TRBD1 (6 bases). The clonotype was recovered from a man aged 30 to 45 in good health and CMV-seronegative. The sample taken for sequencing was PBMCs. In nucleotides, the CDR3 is TGTGCCAGCAGTTACGGGGGCTCTGGGAAAGAGACCCAGTACTTC. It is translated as CASSYGGSGKETQYF.